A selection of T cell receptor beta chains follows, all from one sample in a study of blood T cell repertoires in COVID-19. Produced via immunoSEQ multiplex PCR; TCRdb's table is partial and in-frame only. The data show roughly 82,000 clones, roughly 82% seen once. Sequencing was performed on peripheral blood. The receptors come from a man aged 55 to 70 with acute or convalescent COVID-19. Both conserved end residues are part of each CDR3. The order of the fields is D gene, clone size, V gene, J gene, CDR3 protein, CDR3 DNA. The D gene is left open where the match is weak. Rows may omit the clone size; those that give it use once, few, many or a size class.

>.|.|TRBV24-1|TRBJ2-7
CATSGDYEQYF
TGTGCCACCTCAGGGGACTACGAGCAGTACTTC
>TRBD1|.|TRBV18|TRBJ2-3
CASSTGTGGTDTQYF
TGTGCCAGCTCGACCGGGACAGGGGGCACAGATACGCAGTATTTT
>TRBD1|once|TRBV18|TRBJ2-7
CASSPDRDRSYEQYF
TGTGCCAGCTCACCGGACAGGGACCGCTCCTACGAGCAGTACTTC
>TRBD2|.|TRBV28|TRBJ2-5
CASSSPAGALQETQYF
TGTGCCAGCAGTTCCCCGGCGGGAGCGCTCCAAGAGACCCAGTACTTC
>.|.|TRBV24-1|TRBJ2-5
CATSVDSQETQYF
TGTGCCACCAGTGTTGACAGCCAAGAGACCCAGTACTTC
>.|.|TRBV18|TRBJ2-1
CASSPLLSSLYEQFF
TGTGCCAGCTCACCACTTTTGTCTAGCCTCTATGAGCAGTTCTTC
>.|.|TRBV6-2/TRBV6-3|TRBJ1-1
CASSRNSITLTEAFF
TGTGCCAGCAGTCGAAACTCTATCACCCTCACTGAAGCTTTCTTT
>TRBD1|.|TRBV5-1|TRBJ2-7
CASSEPQGKQYF
TGCGCCAGCAGCGAACCACAGGGGAAGCAGTACTTC
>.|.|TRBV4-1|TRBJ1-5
CASSHERAGVGQPQHF
TGCGCCAGCAGCCACGAGAGGGCAGGGGTCGGTCAGCCCCAGCATTTT
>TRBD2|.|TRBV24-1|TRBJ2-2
CATAREGDTGELFF
TGTGCCACCGCGCGGGAGGGGGACACCGGGGAGCTGTTTTTT
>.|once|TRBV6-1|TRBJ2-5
CASSEKGLQETQYF
TGTGCCAGCAGTGAAAAGGGACTTCAAGAGACCCAGTACTTC
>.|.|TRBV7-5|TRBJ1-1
CARSSGHQNTEAFF
TGTGCCAGAAGCTCGGGACATCAGAACACTGAAGCTTTCTTT
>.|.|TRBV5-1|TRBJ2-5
CASSLTLVQETQYF
TGCGCCAGCAGCTTGACTCTAGTACAAGAGACCCAGTACTTC
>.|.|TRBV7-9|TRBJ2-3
CASSLGGATTADTQYF
TGTGCCAGCAGCTTGGGGGGGGCAACGACGGCAGATACGCAGTATTTT
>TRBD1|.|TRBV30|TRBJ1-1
CACGTGGPEAFF
TGTGCCTGTGGGACAGGGGGCCCTGAAGCTTTCTTT
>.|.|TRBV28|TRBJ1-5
CASSLTVQGGRTQHF
TGTGCCAGCAGTTTAACAGTCCAGGGAGGGAGGACCCAGCATTTT
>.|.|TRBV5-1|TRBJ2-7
CASSLPGNEQYF
TGCGCCAGCAGCTTGCCGGGGAACGAGCAGTACTTC
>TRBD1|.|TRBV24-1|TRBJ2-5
CATSDRGQGSQETQYF
TGTGCCACCAGTGATCGGGGACAGGGATCTCAAGAGACCCAGTACTTC
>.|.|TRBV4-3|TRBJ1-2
CASSPRVRSDYGYTF
TGCGCCAGCAGCCCCAGGGTACGGTCGGACTATGGCTACACCTTC
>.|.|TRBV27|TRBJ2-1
CASSLENEQFF
TGTGCCAGCAGTTTGGAGAATGAGCAGTTCTTC
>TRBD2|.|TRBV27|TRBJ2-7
CASSKGSGNHEQYF
TGTGCCAGCAGTAAGGGTAGCGGGAACCACGAGCAGTACTTC
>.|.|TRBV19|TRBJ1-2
CASSDLGTSYGYTF
TGTGCCAGTAGTGACCTGGGGACAAGTTATGGCTACACCTTC
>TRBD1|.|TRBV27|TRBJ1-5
CASSQQGESPQHF
TGTGCCAGCAGTCAACAGGGGGAGTCGCCCCAGCATTTT
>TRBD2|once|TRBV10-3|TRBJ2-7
CAITPGLAVDEQYF
TGTGCCATCACCCCAGGACTAGCTGTCGACGAGCAGTACTTC
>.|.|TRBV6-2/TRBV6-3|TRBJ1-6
CASSSRTQPRADSPLHF
TGTGCCAGCAGTTCCCGAACCCAACCAAGAGCGGATTCACCCCTCCACTTT
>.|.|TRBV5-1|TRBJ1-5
CASSFGGDQPQHF
TGCGCCAGCAGCTTCGGGGGGGATCAGCCCCAGCATTTT
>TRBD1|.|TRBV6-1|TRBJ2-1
CASSEGGTGGWNEQFF
TGTGCCAGCAGCGAAGGGGGGACAGGGGGCTGGAATGAGCAGTTCTTC
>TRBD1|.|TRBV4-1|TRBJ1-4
CASSPGQGYEKLFF
TGCGCCAGCAGCCCGGGACAGGGGTACGAAAAACTGTTTTTT
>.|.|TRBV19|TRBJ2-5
CASSMSQGSEKTQYF
TGTGCCAGTAGTATGTCACAGGGTTCAGAGAAGACCCAGTACTTC
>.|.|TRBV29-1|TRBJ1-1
CSVDRTMNTEAFF
TGCAGCGTCGACAGGACCATGAACACTGAAGCTTTCTTT
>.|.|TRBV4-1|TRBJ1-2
CASSQVVQPRWSYTF
TGCGCCAGCAGCCAAGTGGTACAGCCCCGGTGGAGCTACACCTTC
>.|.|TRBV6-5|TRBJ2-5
CASSYRGRVETQYF
TGTGCCAGCAGTTACAGGGGCAGGGTGGAGACCCAGTACTTC
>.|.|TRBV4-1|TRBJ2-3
CASSQSVLRGPIVAQYF
TGCGCCAGCAGCCAGTCCGTCTTGCGGGGGCCTATCGTGGCGCAGTATTTT
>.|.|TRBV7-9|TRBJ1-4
CASSLGGVRVNEKLFF
TGTGCCAGCAGCTTAGGTGGTGTCAGGGTAAATGAAAAACTGTTTTTT
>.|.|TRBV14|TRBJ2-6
CASSQSFGQASSGANVLTF
TGTGCCAGCAGCCAAAGTTTTGGGCAGGCATCCTCTGGGGCCAACGTCCTGACTTTC
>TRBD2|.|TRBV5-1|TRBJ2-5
CASSLAASGTQETQYF
TGCGCCAGCAGCTTGGCAGCTAGCGGGACTCAAGAGACCCAGTACTTC
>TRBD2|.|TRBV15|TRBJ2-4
CATSRDRREWGENIQYF
TGTGCCACCAGCAGAGATAGGCGGGAGTGGGGTGAGAACATTCAGTACTTC
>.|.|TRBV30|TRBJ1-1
CAWSVEDDNTEAFF
TGTGCCTGGAGTGTAGAGGATGATAACACTGAAGCTTTCTTT
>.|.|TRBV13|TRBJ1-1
CASSSGMRPRAFF
TGTGCCAGCAGTTCCGGGATGAGGCCTCGAGCTTTCTTT
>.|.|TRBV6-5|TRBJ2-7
CATGAGSEQYF
TGTGCCACTGGGGCGGGGAGCGAGCAGTACTTC
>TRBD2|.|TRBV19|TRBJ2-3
CASSMVASGKDTQYF
TGTGCCAGTAGTATGGTGGCTAGCGGGAAGGATACGCAGTATTTT
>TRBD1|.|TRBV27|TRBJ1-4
CASSLNRGQEKLFF
TGTGCCAGCAGCCTTAACAGGGGGCAAGAAAAACTGTTTTTT
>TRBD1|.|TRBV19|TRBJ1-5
CASSGTGNQPQHF
TGTGCCAGTTCCGGGACAGGGAACCAGCCCCAGCATTTT
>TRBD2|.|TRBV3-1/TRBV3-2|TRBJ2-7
CASSSGGGGQYF
TGTGCCAGCAGCTCGGGGGGAGGAGGGCAGTACTTC
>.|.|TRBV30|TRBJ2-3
CAWSSAGTDTQYF
TGTGCCTGGAGCTCTGCGGGCACAGATACGCAGTATTTT
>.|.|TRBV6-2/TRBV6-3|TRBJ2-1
CASSALAYNEQFF
TGTGCCAGCAGTGCCCTAGCGTACAATGAGCAGTTCTTC
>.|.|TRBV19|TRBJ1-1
CASSIRGREAFF
TGTGCCAGTAGTATTAGGGGCCGGGAAGCTTTCTTT
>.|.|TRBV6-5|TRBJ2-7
CASSYSPRRVNEQYF
TGTGCCAGCAGTTACTCACCTAGGCGTGTTAACGAGCAGTACTTC